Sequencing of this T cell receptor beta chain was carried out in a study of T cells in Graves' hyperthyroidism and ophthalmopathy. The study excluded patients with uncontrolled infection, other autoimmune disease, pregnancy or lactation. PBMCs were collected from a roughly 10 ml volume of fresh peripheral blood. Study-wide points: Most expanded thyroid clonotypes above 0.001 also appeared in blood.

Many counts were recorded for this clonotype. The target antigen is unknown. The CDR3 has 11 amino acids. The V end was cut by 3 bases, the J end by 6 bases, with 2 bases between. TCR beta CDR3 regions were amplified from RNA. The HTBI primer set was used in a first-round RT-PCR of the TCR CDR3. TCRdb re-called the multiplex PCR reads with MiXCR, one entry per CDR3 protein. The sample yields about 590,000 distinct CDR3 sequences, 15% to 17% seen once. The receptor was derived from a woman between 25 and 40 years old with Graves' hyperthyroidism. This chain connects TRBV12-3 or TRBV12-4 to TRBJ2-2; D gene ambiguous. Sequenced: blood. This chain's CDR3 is CASSFPGELFF. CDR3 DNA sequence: TGTGCCAGCAGTTTCCCCGGGGAGCTGTTTTTT.